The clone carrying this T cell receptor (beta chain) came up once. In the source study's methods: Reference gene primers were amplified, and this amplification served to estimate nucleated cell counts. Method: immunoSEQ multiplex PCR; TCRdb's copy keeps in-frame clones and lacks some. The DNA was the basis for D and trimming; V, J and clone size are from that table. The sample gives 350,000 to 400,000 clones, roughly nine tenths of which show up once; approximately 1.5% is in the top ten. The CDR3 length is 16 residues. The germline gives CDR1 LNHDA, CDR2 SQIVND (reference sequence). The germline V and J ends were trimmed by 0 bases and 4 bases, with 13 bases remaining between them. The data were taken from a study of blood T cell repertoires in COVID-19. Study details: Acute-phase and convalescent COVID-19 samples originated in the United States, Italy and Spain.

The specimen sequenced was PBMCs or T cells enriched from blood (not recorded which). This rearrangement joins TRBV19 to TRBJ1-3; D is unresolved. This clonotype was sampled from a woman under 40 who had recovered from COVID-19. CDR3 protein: CASSIDRTFRGNTIYF. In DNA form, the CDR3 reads TGTGCCAGTAGTATAGATAGAACGTTTCGAGGAAACACCATATATTTT.